This T cell receptor beta chain was retrieved from a study of cytomegalovirus exposure and HLA in healthy donors. The ends were cut back, 0 bases at V and 11 bases at J, with 13 bases in the middle. The CDR3 is made up of 13 amino acids. CDR1 and CDR2 (germline): LGHNT, FRNRAP. TCRdb's table, derived via immunoSEQ multiplex PCR, lists solely in-frame clones and lacks some. This table holds roughly 150,000 clones, about nine tenths found once. The origin of this receptor is a man between 18 and 35 years old in good health and CMV-seronegative. The V gene is TRBV12-5, the J gene TRBJ2-5; possible D gene TRBD2, 6 bases. Material: PBMCs. DNA of the CDR3: TGTGCTAGTGGTTTGGTACCCGGGGGTGATCAGTACTTC. It codes for CASGLVPGGDQYF.